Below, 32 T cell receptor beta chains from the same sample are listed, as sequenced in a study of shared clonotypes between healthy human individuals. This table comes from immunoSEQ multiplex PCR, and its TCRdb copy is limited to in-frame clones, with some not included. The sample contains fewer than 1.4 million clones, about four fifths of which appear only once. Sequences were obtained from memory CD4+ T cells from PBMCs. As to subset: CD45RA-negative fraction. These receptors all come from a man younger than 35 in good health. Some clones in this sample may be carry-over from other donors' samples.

The CDR3 DNA reads as TGTGCCAGCTCACTCTCAGTAACAGAGCAGTACTTC. Amino acids: CASSLSVTEQYF. The J gene is TRBJ2-7, the V gene TRBV18, with D unresolved. The CDR3 sequence is 12 residues long. Germline V CDR1 and CDR2: KGHSH, LQKENI. V lost 4 bases to trimming and J lost 7 bases, with 11 bases between them.

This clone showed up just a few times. For the CDR3, the DNA is TGTGCCAGCTCACCGGTAGAATGGGGCACTGAAGCTTTCTTT. It encodes CASSPVEWGTEAFF. The V and J genes are TRBV18 and TRBJ1-1; D is undetermined. The CDR3 contains 14 residues. CDR1 and CDR2 (germline): KGHSH, LQKENI. Trimming pared 3 bases from V and 4 bases from J, leaving 12 bases between.

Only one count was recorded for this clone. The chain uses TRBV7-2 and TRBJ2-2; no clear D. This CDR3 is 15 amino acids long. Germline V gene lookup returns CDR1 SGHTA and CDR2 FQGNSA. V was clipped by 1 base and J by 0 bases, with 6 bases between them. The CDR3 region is CASSLGGPNTGELFF. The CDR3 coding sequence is TGTGCCAGCAGCTTAGGAGGACCGAACACCGGGGAGCTGTTTTTT.

The CDR3 spells CASSPGPRTDTQYF. In DNA form, the CDR3 reads TGTGCCAGCAGCCCTGGGCCCCGCACAGATACGCAGTATTTT. The chain recombines TRBV7-9 with TRBJ2-3; D gene ambiguous. Deletions cut 5 bases from V and 1 base from J, with 10 bases between. CDR1 SEHNR and CDR2 FQNEAQ come from the germline V gene (reference sequence). The CDR3 spans 14 residues.

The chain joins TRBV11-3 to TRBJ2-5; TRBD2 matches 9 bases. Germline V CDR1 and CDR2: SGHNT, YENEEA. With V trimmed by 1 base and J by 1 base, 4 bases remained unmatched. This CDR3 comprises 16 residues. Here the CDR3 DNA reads TGTGCCAGCAGCTTAGGGACTAGCGAAGGCCAAGAGACCCAGTACTTC. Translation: CASSLGTSEGQETQYF.

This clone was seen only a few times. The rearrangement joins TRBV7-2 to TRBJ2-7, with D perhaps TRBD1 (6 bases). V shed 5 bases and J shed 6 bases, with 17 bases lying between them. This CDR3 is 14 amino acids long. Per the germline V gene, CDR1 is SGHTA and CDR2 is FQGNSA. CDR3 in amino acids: CASSATSGAGEQYF. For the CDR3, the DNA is TGTGCCAGCAGCGCCACGTCAGGGGCGGGCGAGCAGTACTTC. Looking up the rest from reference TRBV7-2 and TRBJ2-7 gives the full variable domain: GAGVSQSPSNKVTEKGKDVELRCDPISGHTALYWYRQSLGQGLEFLIYFQGNSAPDKSGLPSDRFSAERTGGSVSTLTIQRTQQEDSAVYLCASSATSGAGEQYFGPGTRLTVT.

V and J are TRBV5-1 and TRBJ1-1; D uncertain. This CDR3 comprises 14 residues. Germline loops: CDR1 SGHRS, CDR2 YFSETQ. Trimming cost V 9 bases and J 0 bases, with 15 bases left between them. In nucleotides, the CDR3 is TGCGCCACCTCCCCGTTGGGGATGAACACTGAAGCTTTCTTT. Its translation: CATSPLGMNTEAFF.

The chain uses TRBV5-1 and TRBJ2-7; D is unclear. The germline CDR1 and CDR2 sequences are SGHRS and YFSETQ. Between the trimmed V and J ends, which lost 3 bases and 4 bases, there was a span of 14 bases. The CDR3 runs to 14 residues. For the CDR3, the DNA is TGCGCCAGCAGCTACGACGTAAGTGGGTACGAGCAGTACTTC. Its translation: CASSYDVSGYEQYF.

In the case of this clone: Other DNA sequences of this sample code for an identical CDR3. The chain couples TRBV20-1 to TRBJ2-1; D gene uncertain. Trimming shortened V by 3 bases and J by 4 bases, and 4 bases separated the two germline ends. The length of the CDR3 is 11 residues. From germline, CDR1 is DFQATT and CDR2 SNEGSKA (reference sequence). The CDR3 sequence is CSASGYNEQFF. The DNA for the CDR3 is TGCAGTGCTAGTGGGTACAATGAGCAGTTCTTC.

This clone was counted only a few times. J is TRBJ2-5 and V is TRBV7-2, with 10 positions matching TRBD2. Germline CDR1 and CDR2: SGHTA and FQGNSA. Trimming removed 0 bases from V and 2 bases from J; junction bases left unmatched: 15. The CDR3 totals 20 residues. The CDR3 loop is CASSLASGLATGARQETQYF. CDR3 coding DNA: TGTGCCAGCAGCTTAGCGTCGGGACTAGCGACGGGGGCTAGACAAGAGACCCAGTACTTC.

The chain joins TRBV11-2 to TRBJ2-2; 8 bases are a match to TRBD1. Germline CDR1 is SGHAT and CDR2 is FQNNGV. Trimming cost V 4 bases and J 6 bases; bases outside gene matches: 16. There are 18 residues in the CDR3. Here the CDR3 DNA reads TGTGCCAGCAGCTCCCCCAAGGACAGGGCCTTGATGGCCGGGGAGCTGTTTTTT. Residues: CASSSPKDRALMAGELFF. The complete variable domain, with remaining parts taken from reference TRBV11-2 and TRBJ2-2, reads EAGVAQSPRYKIIEKRQSVAFWCNPISGHATLYWYQQILGQGPKLLIQFQNNGVVDDSQLPKDRFSAERLKGVDSTLKIQPAKLEDSAVYLCASSSPKDRALMAGELFFGEGSRLTVL.

The CDR3 coding sequence is TGTGCCAGCACCGAGACAGTGAACACTGAAGCTTTCTTT. It codes for CASTETVNTEAFF. The chain joins TRBV2 to TRBJ1-1, with D possibly matching TRBD1 (5 bases). With 7 bases removed from V and 0 bases from J, the gap between germline ends came to 9 bases. The CDR3 consists of 13 residues. Germline CDR1 and CDR2: SNHLY and FYNNEI.

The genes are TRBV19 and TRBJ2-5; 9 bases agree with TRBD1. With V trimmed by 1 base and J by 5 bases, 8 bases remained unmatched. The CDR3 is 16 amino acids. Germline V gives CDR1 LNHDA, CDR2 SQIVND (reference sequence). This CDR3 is CASSIAHRGPGETQYF. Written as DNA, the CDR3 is TGTGCCAGTAGTATAGCGCACAGGGGGCCAGGGGAGACCCAGTACTTC.

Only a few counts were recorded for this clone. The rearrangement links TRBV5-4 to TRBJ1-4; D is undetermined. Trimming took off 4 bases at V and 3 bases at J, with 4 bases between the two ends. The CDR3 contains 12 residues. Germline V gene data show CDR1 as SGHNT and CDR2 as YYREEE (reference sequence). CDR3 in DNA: TGTGCCAGCAGCGTCCCTAATGAAAAACTGTTTTTT. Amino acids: CASSVPNEKLFF.

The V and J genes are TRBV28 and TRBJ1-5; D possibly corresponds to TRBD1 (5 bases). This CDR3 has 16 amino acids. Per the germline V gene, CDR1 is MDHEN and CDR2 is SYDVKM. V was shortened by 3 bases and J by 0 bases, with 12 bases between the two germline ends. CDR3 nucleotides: TGTGCCAGCAGTTTCGCAGGGACCCGTAGCAATCAGCCCCAGCATTTT. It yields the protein CASSFAGTRSNQPQHF.

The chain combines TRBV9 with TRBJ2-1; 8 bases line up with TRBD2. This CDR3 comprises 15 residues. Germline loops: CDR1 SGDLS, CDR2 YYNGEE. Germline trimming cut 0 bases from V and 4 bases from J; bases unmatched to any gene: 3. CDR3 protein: CASSVDTSGYNEQFF. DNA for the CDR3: TGTGCCAGCAGCGTAGATACTAGCGGATACAATGAGCAGTTCTTC.

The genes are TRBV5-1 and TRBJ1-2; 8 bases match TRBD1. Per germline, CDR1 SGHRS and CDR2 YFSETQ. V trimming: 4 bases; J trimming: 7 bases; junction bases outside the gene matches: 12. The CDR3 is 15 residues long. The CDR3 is CASSSPGQAYGGYTF. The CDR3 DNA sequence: TGCGCCAGCAGCAGTCCGGGACAGGCTTACGGTGGCTACACCTTC.

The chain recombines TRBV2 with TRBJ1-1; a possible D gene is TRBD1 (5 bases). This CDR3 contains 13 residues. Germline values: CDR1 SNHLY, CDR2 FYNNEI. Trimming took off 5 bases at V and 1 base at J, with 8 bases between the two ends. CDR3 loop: CASSNTGNTEAFF. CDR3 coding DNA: TGTGCCAGCAGTAACACAGGGAACACTGAAGCTTTCTTT.

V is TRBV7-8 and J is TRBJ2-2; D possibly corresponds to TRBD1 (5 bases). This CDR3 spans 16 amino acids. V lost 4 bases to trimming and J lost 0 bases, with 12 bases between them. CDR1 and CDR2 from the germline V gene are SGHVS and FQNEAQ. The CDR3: CASSSRQGPNTGELFF. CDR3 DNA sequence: TGTGCCAGCAGCTCCCGGCAGGGCCCGAACACCGGGGAGCTGTTTTTT.

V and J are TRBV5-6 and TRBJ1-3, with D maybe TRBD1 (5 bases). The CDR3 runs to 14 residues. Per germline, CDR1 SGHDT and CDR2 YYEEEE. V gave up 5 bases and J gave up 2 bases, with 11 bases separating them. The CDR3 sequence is CASRPRETGNTIYF. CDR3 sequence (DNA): TGTGCCAGCAGACCCAGGGAGACTGGAAACACCATATATTTT.

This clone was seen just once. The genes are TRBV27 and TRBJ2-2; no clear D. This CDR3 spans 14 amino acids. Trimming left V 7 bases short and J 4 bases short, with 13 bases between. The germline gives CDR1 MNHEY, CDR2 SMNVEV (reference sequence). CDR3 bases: TGTGCCAGCATTAAGCCCGGCGGCACCGGGGAGCTGTTTTTT. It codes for CASIKPGGTGELFF.

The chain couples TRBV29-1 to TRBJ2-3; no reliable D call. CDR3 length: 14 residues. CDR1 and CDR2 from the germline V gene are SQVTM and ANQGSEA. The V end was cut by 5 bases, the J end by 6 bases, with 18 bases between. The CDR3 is CSVLTPKSGDTQYF. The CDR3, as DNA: TGCAGCGTTCTAACACCAAAATCTGGGGATACGCAGTATTTT.

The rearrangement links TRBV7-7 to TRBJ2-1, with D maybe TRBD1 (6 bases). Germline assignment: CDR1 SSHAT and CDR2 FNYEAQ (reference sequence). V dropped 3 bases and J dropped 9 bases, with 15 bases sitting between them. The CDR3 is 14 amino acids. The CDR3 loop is CASSLQGSYAEQFF. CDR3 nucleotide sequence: TGTGCCAGCAGCTTGCAGGGGAGCTATGCTGAGCAGTTCTTC.

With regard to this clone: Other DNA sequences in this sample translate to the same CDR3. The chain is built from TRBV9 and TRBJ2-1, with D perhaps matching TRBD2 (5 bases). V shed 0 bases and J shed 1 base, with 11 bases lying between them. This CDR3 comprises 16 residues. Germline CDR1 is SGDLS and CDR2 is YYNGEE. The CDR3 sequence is CASSVDPGSSYNEQFF. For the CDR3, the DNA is TGTGCCAGCAGCGTAGATCCGGGGAGTTCCTACAATGAGCAGTTCTTC.

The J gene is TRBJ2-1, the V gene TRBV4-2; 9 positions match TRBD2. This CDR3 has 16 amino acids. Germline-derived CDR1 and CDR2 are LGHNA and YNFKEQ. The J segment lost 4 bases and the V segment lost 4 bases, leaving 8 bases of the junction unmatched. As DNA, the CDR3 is TGTGCCAGCAGCCCCGGACTAGCGACCGGATACAATGAGCAGTTCTTC. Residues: CASSPGLATGYNEQFF.

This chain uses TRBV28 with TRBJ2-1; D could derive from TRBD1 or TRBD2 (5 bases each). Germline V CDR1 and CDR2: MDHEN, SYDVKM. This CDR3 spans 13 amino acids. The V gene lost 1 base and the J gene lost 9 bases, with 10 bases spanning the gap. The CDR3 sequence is CASSLSGTGEQFF. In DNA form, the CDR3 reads TGTGCCAGCAGTTTATCGGGGACGGGTGAGCAGTTCTTC. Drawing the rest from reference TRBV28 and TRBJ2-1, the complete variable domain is DVKVTQSSRYLVKRTGEKVFLECVQDMDHENMFWYRQDPGLGLRLIYFSYDVKMKEKGDIPEGYSVSREKKERFSLILESASTNQTSMYLCASSLSGTGEQFFGPGTRLTVL.

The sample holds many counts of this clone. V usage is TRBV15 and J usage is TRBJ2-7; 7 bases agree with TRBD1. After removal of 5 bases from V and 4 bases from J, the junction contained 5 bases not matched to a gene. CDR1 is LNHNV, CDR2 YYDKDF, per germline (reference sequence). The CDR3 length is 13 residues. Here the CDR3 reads CATSWGTAYEQYF. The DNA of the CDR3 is TGTGCCACCAGCTGGGGGACAGCTTACGAGCAGTACTTC.

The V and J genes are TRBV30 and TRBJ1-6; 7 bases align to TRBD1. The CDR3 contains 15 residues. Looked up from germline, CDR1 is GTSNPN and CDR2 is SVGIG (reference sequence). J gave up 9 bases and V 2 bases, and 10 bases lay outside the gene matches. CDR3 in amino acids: CAWSIRQGAGSPLHF. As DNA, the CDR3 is TGTGCCTGGAGTATACGACAGGGAGCGGGTTCACCCCTCCACTTT.

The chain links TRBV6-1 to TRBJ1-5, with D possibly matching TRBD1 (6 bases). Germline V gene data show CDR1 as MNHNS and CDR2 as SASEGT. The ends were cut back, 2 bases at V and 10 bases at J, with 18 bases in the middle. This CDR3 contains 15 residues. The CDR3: CASSEKGGAESPQHF. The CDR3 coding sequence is TGTGCCAGCAGTGAAAAGGGGGGAGCGGAATCTCCCCAGCATTTT.

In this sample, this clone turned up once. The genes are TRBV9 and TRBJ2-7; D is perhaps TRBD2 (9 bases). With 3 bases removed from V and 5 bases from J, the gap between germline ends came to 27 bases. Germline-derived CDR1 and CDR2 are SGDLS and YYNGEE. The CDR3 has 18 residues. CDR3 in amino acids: CASSAGGWLAGSGHEQYF. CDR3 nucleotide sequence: TGTGCCAGCAGCGCAGGGGGCTGGCTAGCGGGGTCTGGCCACGAGCAGTACTTC.

The CDR3 reads CASSASGTGRLEQYF. CDR3 DNA sequence: TGTGCCAGCAGCGCCTCTGGGACAGGGAGGCTCGAGCAGTACTTC. This chain links TRBV9 with TRBJ2-7; 9 bases line up with TRBD1. Germline V gene sequence: CDR1 SGDLS, CDR2 YYNGEE. V shed 3 bases, J shed 6 bases, and the junction held 10 bases outside the gene matches. This CDR3 has 15 amino acids.

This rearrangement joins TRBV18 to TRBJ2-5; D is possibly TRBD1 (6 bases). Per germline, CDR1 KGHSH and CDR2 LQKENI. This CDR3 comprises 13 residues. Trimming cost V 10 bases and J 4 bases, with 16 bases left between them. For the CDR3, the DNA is TGTGCCACCTCCCCGGGACAACGAGAGACCCAGTACTTC. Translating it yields CATSPGQRETQYF.